This T cell receptor (beta chain) was captured by sequencing in a study of cytomegalovirus exposure and HLA in healthy donors. PCR was performed using 60 Vbeta and 13 Jbeta primers. Sequenced by immunoSEQ multiplex PCR; TCRdb stores in-frame clones only, minus some. Seen here are 100,000 to 150,000 clones, over 70% observed once, and the top ten hold around 1.3%. The CDR3 sequence is 13 residues long. Germline values: CDR1 ENHRY, CDR2 SYGVKD. The V end lost 3 bases, the J end lost 5 bases, and 8 bases lay between the germline ends. There are a few counts of this clone. The sample was PBMCs. The clonotype was recovered from a female donor in good health and CMV-seronegative. The chain recombines TRBV10-3 with TRBJ1-5; D may be TRBD1 (5 bases). The CDR3 DNA sequence: TGTGCCATCAGTGACAGGGAAGATCAGCCCCAGCATTTT. It codes for CAISDREDQPQHF.